These 26 T cell receptor beta chains were all obtained from the same sample, sequenced in a study of control samples from healthy donors and cancer patients. Assay: immunoSEQ multiplex PCR; the TCRdb copy retains only in-frame clones and omits some. This sample has 100,000 to 150,000 clones; roughly 87% occur once, and the top ten carry around 1.8%. The sample consisted of blood. The receptors shown here come from a man between 18 and 35 years old in good health.

The V call is TRBV19, the J call TRBJ2-7; D ambiguous. Between the trimmed V and J ends, which lost 8 bases and 2 bases, there was a span of 16 bases. Per the germline V gene, CDR1 is LNHDA and CDR2 is SQIVND (reference sequence). This CDR3 contains 14 residues. CDR3 DNA: TGTGCCAGTTCCTCGCAGCACGGAACCTACGAGCAGTACTTC. Protein product: CASSSQHGTYEQYF.

This clone was seen only a few times. The V gene is TRBV7-9, the J gene TRBJ1-3, with TRBD1 as a possible D gene (5 bases). The CDR3 runs to 18 residues. Germline V gene sequence: CDR1 SEHNR, CDR2 FQNEAQ (reference sequence). V lost 0 bases and J 1 base, leaving 16 bases between the germline ends. The CDR3 spells CASSLARAGPGSGNTIYF. CDR3 sequence (DNA): TGTGCCAGCAGCTTAGCGCGGGCAGGGCCGGGTTCTGGAAACACCATATATTTT. The full variable domain, with the rest looked up from reference TRBV7-9 and TRBJ1-3, is DTGVSQNPRHKITKRGQNVTFRCDPISEHNRLYWYRQTLGQGPEFLTYFQNEAQLEKSRLLSDRFSAERPKGSFSTLEIQRTEQGDSAMYLCASSLARAGPGSGNTIYFGEGSWLTVV.

The chain employs TRBV9 and TRBJ2-7; 11 bases are shared with TRBD1. The CDR3 is 15 residues long. V lost 0 bases to trimming and J lost 12 bases; unmatched junction nucleotides: 11. Germline V gene data show CDR1 as SGDLS and CDR2 as YYNGEE. The CDR3 is CASSVGTGGQNTRYF. CDR3 DNA sequence: TGTGCCAGCAGCGTAGGGACAGGGGGCCAGAACACCCGGTACTTC.

This clone was detected only a few times. The chain is built from TRBV6-2 or TRBV6-3 and TRBJ1-5; D gene uncertain. Germline lookup yields CDR1 MNHEY and CDR2 SVGEGT. Trimming removed 1 base at V and 5 bases at J, with 12 bases between. The CDR3 covers 15 residues. CDR3 bases: TGTGCCAGCAGTTACTTTAAGGCGGCCGATCAGCCCCAGCATTTT. This gives the protein CASSYFKAADQPQHF.

This sequence joins TRBV19 and TRBJ1-2; 8 bases map to TRBD1. This CDR3 has 14 residues. CDR1 is LNHDA and CDR2 is SQIVND in the germline V gene (reference sequence). V lost 5 bases and J lost 6; bases outside the gene matches: 8. The CDR3 sequence: CASSSRQGFHGYTF. The CDR3 DNA is TGTGCCAGTAGTTCCCGACAGGGGTTCCATGGCTACACCTTC.

This chain connects TRBV30 to TRBJ1-4; D remains unclear. Trimming took 0 bases from V and 4 from J, leaving 9 bases between them. Germline CDR1 is GTSNPN and CDR2 is SVGIG (reference sequence). The CDR3 totals 14 residues. CDR3 DNA: TGTGCCTGGAGTGTCCCCGGGTTTAATGAAAAACTGTTTTTT. It is translated as CAWSVPGFNEKLFF.

This chain joins TRBV6-4 and TRBJ2-3; 13 bases line up with TRBD2. Germline CDR1 reads MRHNA; CDR2 reads SNTAGT. CDR3 length: 16 amino acids. The junction had 3 bases not matched to a gene; V was cut back by 2 bases and J by 4 bases. In DNA, the CDR3 is TGTGCCAGCAGTGACACTAGCGGGAGGGGGTCAGATACGCAGTATTTT. It codes for CASSDTSGRGSDTQYF.

The chain couples TRBV19 to TRBJ1-1, with D unresolved. Trimming stripped 0 bases from V and 2 bases from J, with 10 bases between. CDR1 is LNHDA and CDR2 is SQIVND in the germline V gene (reference sequence). CDR3 length equals 15 residues. The CDR3 bases are TGTGCCAGTAGTATAGAGGCACGGCTTAACACTGAAGCTTTCTTT. Protein product: CASSIEARLNTEAFF.

V and J are TRBV29-1 and TRBJ1-1, with a possible D match to TRBD1 (6 bases). Germline lookup yields CDR1 SQVTM and CDR2 ANQGSEA. Trimming took 6 bases from V and 10 from J, leaving 15 bases between them. The CDR3 contains 11 residues. CDR3 region: CSVGGANGAFF. CDR3 nucleotide sequence: TGCAGCGTCGGGGGGGCGAACGGAGCTTTCTTT.

The V gene is TRBV5-1, the J gene TRBJ1-3, with D possibly matching TRBD1 (6 bases). V was cut by 4 bases and J by 1 base, with 18 bases left in between. Germline CDR1 reads SGHRS; CDR2 reads YFSETQ. The length of the CDR3 is 17 residues. CDR3 protein: CASSPWGQGTSGNTIYF. In DNA form, the CDR3 reads TGCGCCAGCAGCCCTTGGGGCCAGGGGACGTCTGGAAACACCATATATTTT.

This chain connects TRBV7-9 to TRBJ2-2; tentatively, D is TRBD1 (7 bases). Trimming removed 5 bases at V and 4 bases at J, with 17 bases between. Per the germline V gene, CDR1 is SEHNR and CDR2 is FQNEAQ (reference sequence). The CDR3 has 16 residues. DNA of the CDR3: TGTGCCAGCAGCCCAGGGGGTAGCGGACTCACCGGGGAGCTGTTTTTT. Translated: CASSPGGSGLTGELFF.

The chain carries TRBV7-9 and TRBJ1-1; the D is unclear. Trimming pared 1 base from V and 5 bases from J, leaving 11 bases between. The CDR3 is made up of 14 amino acids. Per germline, CDR1 SEHNR and CDR2 FQNEAQ (reference sequence). CDR3 in amino acids: CASSLGIWETEAFF. DNA for the CDR3: TGTGCCAGCAGCTTAGGTATCTGGGAAACTGAAGCTTTCTTT.

The rearrangement uses TRBV9 and TRBJ2-4, with 9 bases identical to TRBD1. Germline V gene sequence: CDR1 SGDLS, CDR2 YYNGEE. The CDR3 totals 16 residues. The J segment lost 4 bases and the V segment lost 0 bases, leaving 5 bases of the junction unmatched. CDR3 coding DNA: TGTGCCAGCAGCGTAGGGACAGGGGTGGGTAAAAACATTCAGTACTTC. Residues: CASSVGTGVGKNIQYF.

This sequence joins TRBV9 and TRBJ2-2; no clear D gene. There are 12 residues in the CDR3. Germline CDR1 reads SGDLS; CDR2 reads YYNGEE. Trimming shortened V by 6 bases and J by 3 bases, and 6 bases separated the two germline ends. DNA of the CDR3: TGTGCCAGCACCACGGACACCGGGGAGCTGTTTTTT. Its protein is CASTTDTGELFF.

This chain links TRBV6-5 with TRBJ1-6, with D possibly TRBD1 on 5 matching bases. In germline, CDR1 is MNHEY, CDR2 SVGAGI. The CDR3 has 14 residues. V dropped 2 bases and J dropped 5 bases, with 7 bases sitting between them. The CDR3 sequence: CASSYIRDNSPLHF. CDR3 DNA: TGTGCCAGCAGTTACATCAGGGATAATTCACCCCTCCACTTT.

The table lists this clone with a few counts. The gene calls are TRBV5-1 and TRBJ1-2; TRBD1 is a possible D gene (5 bases). Trimming pared 6 bases from V and 6 bases from J, leaving 24 bases between. Germline V CDR1 and CDR2: SGHRS, YFSETQ. The CDR3 totals 16 residues. CDR3 region: CASTSLPAAGKDGYTF. CDR3 DNA sequence: TGCGCCAGCACATCCCTACCTGCGGCAGGGAAGGATGGCTACACCTTC.

The V and J genes are TRBV5-6 and TRBJ1-2, with 11 bases lining up with TRBD1. The CDR3 spans 14 residues. CDR1 and CDR2 (germline): SGHDT, YYEEEE. V was pared by 3 bases and J by 6 bases, with 4 bases of the junction left unmatched. CDR3: CASSSDRGRDGYTF. As DNA, the CDR3 is TGTGCCAGCAGCTCGGACAGGGGGCGCGATGGCTACACCTTC.

The rearrangement uses TRBV7-9 and TRBJ1-1; 12 positions agree with TRBD1. Germline assignment: CDR1 SEHNR and CDR2 FQNEAQ (reference sequence). The CDR3 has 15 amino acids. Trimming removed 5 bases from V and 4 bases from J; junction bases left unmatched: 5. The CDR3 loop reads CASSAPGQGATEAFF. In DNA form, the CDR3 reads TGTGCCAGCAGCGCACCGGGACAGGGGGCCACTGAAGCTTTCTTT.

The V call is TRBV5-4, the J call TRBJ2-7, with D perhaps given as TRBD1 or TRBD2 (5 bases each). CDR1 and CDR2 (germline): SGHNT, YYREEE (reference sequence). The V and J ends lost 0 bases and 2 bases respectively, with 15 bases between them. The CDR3 loop spans 16 amino acids. Here the CDR3 DNA reads TGTGCCAGCAGCTTGGGGGCTTCGGGGCAGACCTACGAGCAGTACTTC. Translated, it gives CASSLGASGQTYEQYF. Based on the CDR3 plus reference TRBV5-4 and TRBJ2-7, the full variable domain is ETGVTQSPTHLIKTRGQQVTLRCSSQSGHNTVSWYQQALGQGPQFIFQYYREEENGRGNFPPRFSGLQFPNYSSELNVNALELDDSALYLCASSLGASGQTYEQYFGPGTRLTVT.

Notes on this clone: This CDR3 is also generated by other DNA sequences in the sample. As DNA, the CDR3 is TGTGCCAGCGTTTTGGGGGCGGGGGCGGGGGAGCAGTACTTC. Its protein product is CASVLGAGAGEQYF. The V call is TRBV28, the J call TRBJ2-7, with a possible D match to TRBD2 (7 bases). Trimming removed 8 bases from V and 7 bases from J, with 21 bases in between. The CDR3 runs to 14 residues. Germline CDR1 and CDR2: MDHEN and SYDVKM.

This sequence joins TRBV28 and TRBJ2-6, with 10 bases identical to TRBD1. V shed 6 bases and J 3 bases; nucleotides not matched to a gene: 8. Germline CDR1 and CDR2: MDHEN and SYDVKM. The CDR3 sequence is 17 residues long. The CDR3 sequence: CASSPIGTGVGANVLTF. The CDR3, as DNA: TGTGCCAGCAGCCCTATCGGGACAGGGGTTGGGGCCAACGTCCTGACTTTC.

The chain combines TRBV24-1 with TRBJ1-5; TRBD1 aligns across 8 bases. Unmatched junction bases numbered 6, after V lost 3 bases and J lost 0 bases. Germline V gene sequence: CDR1 KGHDR, CDR2 SFDVKD. This CDR3 spans 17 amino acids. The CDR3 DNA is TGTGCCACCAGTGATCGGACAGGGATAAATAGCAATCAGCCCCAGCATTTT. This encodes CATSDRTGINSNQPQHF.

The gene calls are TRBV5-6 and TRBJ1-5; possibly TRBD1 for D (5 bases). V lost 4 bases, J lost 4 bases, and 15 bases lay in between. The germline V gene has CDR1 SGHDT and CDR2 YYEEEE. The CDR3 extends over 15 amino acids. In DNA form, the CDR3 reads TGTGCCAGCAGCCACTATAGCCGGGGGAATCAGCCCCAGCATTTT. It yields the protein CASSHYSRGNQPQHF. Full variable domain (outside the CDR3, taken from reference TRBV5-6 and TRBJ1-5): DAGVTQSPTHLIKTRGQQVTLRCSPKSGHDTVSWYQQALGQGPQFIFQYYEEEERQRGNFPDRFSGHQFPNYSSELNVNALLLGDSALYLCASSHYSRGNQPQHFGDGTRLSIL.

The table lists this clone with a few counts. CDR3 region: CASSHIAGTYEQYF. CDR3 DNA sequence: TGTGCCAGCAGCCACATAGCGGGAACATACGAGCAGTACTTC. The chain carries TRBV3-1 (or the pseudogene TRBV3-2) and TRBJ2-7, with 8 bases identical to TRBD2. Germline V gene data show CDR1 as LGHDT and CDR2 as YNNKEL (reference sequence). This CDR3 contains 14 residues. V lost 3 bases, J lost 4 bases, and 5 bases stayed unmatched.

The gene calls are TRBV5-4 and TRBJ2-5; 10 bases are shared with TRBD1. Unmatched junction bases numbered 4, after V lost 0 bases and J lost 5 bases. The CDR3 length is 15 residues. Germline V lookup: CDR1 SGHNT, CDR2 YYREEE (reference sequence). The CDR3 here is CASSLVGDRGETQYF. In nucleotides, the CDR3 is TGTGCCAGCAGCTTGGTAGGGGACAGGGGTGAGACCCAGTACTTC.

The genes are TRBV27 and TRBJ1-1; the match to TRBD1 covers 9 bases. CDR3 length equals 13 residues. J gave up 6 bases and V 4 bases, and 3 bases lay outside the gene matches. The germline V gene encodes CDR1 MNHEY and CDR2 SMNVEV (reference sequence). CDR3 nucleotide sequence: TGTGCCAGCAGTTGGGACAGGGCCTCTGAAGCTTTCTTT. Amino acid sequence: CASSWDRASEAFF.